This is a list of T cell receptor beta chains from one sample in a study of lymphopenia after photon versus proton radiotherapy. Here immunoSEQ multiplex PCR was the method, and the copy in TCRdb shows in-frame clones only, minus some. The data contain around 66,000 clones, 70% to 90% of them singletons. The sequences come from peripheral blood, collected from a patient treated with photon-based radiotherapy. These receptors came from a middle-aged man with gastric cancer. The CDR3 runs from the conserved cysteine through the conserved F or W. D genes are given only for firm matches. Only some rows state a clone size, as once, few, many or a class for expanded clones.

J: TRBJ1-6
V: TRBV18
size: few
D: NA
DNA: TGTGCCAGCTCACCAGGTCAAAATAATTCACCCCTCCACTTT
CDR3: CASSPGQNNSPLHF

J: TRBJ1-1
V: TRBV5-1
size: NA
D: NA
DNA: TGCGCCAGCAGCTTGGGCAGCTACACTGAAGCTTTCTTT
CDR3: CASSLGSYTEAFF

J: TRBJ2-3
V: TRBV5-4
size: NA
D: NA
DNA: TGTGCCAGCAGCCTGGGCTCCGGGACAACGAGGGATACGCAGTATTTT
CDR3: CASSLGSGTTRDTQYF

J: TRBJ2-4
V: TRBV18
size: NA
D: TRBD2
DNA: TGTGCCAGCTCACCGACCCTGGGACTAGCGGGGGTAGCCAAAAACATTCAGTACTTC
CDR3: CASSPTLGLAGVAKNIQYF

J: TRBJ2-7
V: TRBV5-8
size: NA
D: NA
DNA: TGTGCCAGCAGCCGGGCTTCCTACGAGCAGTACTTC
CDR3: CASSRASYEQYF

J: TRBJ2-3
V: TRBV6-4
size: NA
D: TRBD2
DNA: TGTGCCAGCAGTGACTCGGTCGCGGGGGGTGGATCAGATACGCAGTATTTT
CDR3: CASSDSVAGGGSDTQYF

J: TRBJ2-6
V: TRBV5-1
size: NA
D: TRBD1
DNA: TGCGCCAGCAGCTTGGGTTCCGGGACAGGCGTTTTTGGGGCCAACGTCCTGACTTTC
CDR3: CASSLGSGTGVFGANVLTF

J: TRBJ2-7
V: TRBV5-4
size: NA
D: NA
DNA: TGTGCCAGCAGCTTAGGGACTTCCCTAATCTACGAGCAGTACTTC
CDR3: CASSLGTSLIYEQYF

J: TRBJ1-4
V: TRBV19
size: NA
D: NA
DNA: TGTGCCAGTAGTATAAATTCACCCGAGAAACTGTTTTTT
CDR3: CASSINSPEKLFF

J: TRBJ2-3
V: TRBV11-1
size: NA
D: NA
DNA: TGTGCCAGCAGCTCCCCCCTTGGAATGGGCACAGATACGCAGTATTTT
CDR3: CASSSPLGMGTDTQYF

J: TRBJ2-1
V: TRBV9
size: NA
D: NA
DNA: TGTGCCAGCAGCGTAGAGGCAGGGAAAGATGAGCAGTTCTTC
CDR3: CASSVEAGKDEQFF

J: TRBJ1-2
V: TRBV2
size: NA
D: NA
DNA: TGTGCCAGCACCATTGGGGGGTCAGGAATCTTGTCTAACTATGGCTACACCTTC
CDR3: CASTIGGSGILSNYGYTF

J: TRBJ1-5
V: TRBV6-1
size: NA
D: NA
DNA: TGTGCCAGCAGTGAAGGCACGTTAGAGCCCCAGCATTTT
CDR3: CASSEGTLEPQHF

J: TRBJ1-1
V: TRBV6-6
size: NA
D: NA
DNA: TGTGCCAGCAGTCGAGGGGGCACTGAAGCTTTCTTT
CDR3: CASSRGGTEAFF

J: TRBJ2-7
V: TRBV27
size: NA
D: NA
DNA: TGTGCCAGTCGGGGGGCGGGGGTCAACGAGCAGTACTTC
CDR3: CASRGAGVNEQYF

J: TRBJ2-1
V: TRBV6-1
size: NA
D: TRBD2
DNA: TGTGCCAGCAGCTACCGGGGGGGCTCCTATGAGCAGTTCTTC
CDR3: CASSYRGGSYEQFF

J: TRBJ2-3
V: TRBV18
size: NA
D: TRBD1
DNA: TGTGCCAGCTCACCAGGGGACAGGGCTTTTGATACGCAGTATTTT
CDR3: CASSPGDRAFDTQYF

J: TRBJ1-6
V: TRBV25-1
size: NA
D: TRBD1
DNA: TGTGCCAGCACCCCTGACAGGGGGTCTTCACCCCTCCACTTT
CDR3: CASTPDRGSSPLHF

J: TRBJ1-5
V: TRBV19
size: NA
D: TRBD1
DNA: TGTGCCAGTGGACAGGGCCACAGCAATCAGCCCCAGCATTTT
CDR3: CASGQGHSNQPQHF

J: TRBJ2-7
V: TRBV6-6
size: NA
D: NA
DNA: TGTGCCAGCAGTTACTCTCAGACTCTTTCCTACGAGCAGTACTTC
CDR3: CASSYSQTLSYEQYF

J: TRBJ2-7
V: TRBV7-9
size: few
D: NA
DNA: TGTGCCAGCAGCGCCCGCCCCTTAGGCTCCTACGAGCAGTACTTC
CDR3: CASSARPLGSYEQYF

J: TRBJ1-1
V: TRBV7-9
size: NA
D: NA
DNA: TGTGCCAGCACCCTAGCAGGGTTGAACACTGAAGCTTTCTTT
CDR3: CASTLAGLNTEAFF

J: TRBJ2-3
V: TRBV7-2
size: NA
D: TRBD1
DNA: TGTGCCAGCACCAAGGACAGGGGGAATACAGATACGCAGTATTTT
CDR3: CASTKDRGNTDTQYF

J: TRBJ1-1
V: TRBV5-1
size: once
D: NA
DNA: TGCGCCAGCAGCTTGAGCCGCAGGGTTGGCCTTCTCAACACTGAAGCTTTCTTT
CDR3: CASSLSRRVGLLNTEAFF

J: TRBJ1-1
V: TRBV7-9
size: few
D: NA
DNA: TGTGCCAGCAGCTTACAGGGCTTGAACACTGAAGCTTTCTTT
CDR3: CASSLQGLNTEAFF

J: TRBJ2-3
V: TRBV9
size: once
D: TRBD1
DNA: TGTGCCAGCACCAGTGGACAGGAGGATACGCAGTATTTT
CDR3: CASTSGQEDTQYF

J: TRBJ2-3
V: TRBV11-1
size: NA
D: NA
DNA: TGTGCCAGCAGCTTGGACGGCAGCACAGATACGCAGTATTTT
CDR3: CASSLDGSTDTQYF

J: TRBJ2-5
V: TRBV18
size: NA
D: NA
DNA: TGTGCCAGCTCACGGGGGGTCCAAGAGACCCAGTACTTC
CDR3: CASSRGVQETQYF

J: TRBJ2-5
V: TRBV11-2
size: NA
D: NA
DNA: TGTGCCAGCAGCAGGGGGAGGGAGACCCAGTACTTC
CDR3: CASSRGRETQYF

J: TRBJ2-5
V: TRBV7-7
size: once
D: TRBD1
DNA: TGTGCCAGCAGCATCGCCGGGACAGGGGGGCAAGAGACCCAGTACTTC
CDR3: CASSIAGTGGQETQYF

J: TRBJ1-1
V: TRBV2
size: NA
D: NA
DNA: TGTGCCAGCAGTACAGGTGAGAACACTGAAGCTTTCTTT
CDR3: CASSTGENTEAFF

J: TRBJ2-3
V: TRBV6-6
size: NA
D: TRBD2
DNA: TGTGCCAGCAGTCTCGGCGGGGGGGAATTAATGGATACGCAGTATTTT
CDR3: CASSLGGGELMDTQYF

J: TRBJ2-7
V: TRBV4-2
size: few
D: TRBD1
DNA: TGTGCCAGCAGCCAAGCCGAAGGACAGGGGCTCTTCGAGCAGTACTTC
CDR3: CASSQAEGQGLFEQYF

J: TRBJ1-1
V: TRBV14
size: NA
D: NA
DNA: TGTGCCAGCAGCCATCGTGGGGGCCAGGAAGCTTTCTTT
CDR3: CASSHRGGQEAFF

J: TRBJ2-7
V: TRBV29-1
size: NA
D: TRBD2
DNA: TGCAGCGCAATGACTAGCGGGGGTTACGAGCAGTACTTC
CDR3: CSAMTSGGYEQYF

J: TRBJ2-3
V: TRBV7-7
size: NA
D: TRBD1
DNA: TGTGCCAGCAGCTTAGGACAGGGGACAGATACGCAGTATTTT
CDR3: CASSLGQGTDTQYF

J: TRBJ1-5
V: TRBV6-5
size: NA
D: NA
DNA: TGTGCCAGCAGTAGCCCCAACTACCGGGATCAGCCCCAGCATTTT
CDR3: CASSSPNYRDQPQHF

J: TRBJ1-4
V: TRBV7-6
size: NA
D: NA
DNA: TGTGCCAGCAGCTTAGGGGCAGGGCTTGAAAAACTGTTTTTT
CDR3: CASSLGAGLEKLFF

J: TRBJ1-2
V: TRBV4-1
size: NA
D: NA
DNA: TGCGCCAGCAGCCAAGTCGGGAGGGGAAATGGCTACACCTTC
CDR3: CASSQVGRGNGYTF

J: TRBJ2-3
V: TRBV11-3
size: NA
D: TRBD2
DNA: TGTGCCAGCAGCTTGGGCGGGGGGAGCACAGATACGCAGTATTTT
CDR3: CASSLGGGSTDTQYF

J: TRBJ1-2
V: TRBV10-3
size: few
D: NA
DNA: TGTGCCATCAGTGAGTCAACAGGGATAGGCTACACCTTC
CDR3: CAISESTGIGYTF

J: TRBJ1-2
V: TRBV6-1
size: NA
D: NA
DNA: TGTGCCAGCAGTGAAGCTAGGTGGTCGAACCCCTATGGCTACACCTTC
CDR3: CASSEARWSNPYGYTF

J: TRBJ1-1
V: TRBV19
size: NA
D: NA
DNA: TGTGCCAGTAGGGAGTTAGGGGGCACTGAAGCTTTCTTT
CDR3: CASRELGGTEAFF

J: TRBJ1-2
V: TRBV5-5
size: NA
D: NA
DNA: TGTGCCAGCAGCTTGGCTCCTACAGATTATGGCTACACCTTC
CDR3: CASSLAPTDYGYTF

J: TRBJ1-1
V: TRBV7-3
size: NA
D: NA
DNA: TGTGCCAGCAGCCCCGACGGGGGGCACACTGAAGCTTTCTTT
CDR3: CASSPDGGHTEAFF

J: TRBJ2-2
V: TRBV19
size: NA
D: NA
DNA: TGTGCCAGTAGTGACAGAACCGGGGAGCTGTTTTTT
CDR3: CASSDRTGELFF

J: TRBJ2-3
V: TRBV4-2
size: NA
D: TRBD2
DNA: TGTGCCAGCAGCCAAGCCAACCAGCGGGGGACAGATACGCAGTATTTT
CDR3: CASSQANQRGTDTQYF

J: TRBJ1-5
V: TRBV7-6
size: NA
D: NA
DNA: TGTGCCAGCAGCTTTAGCCCCCGGGACACCCGCAATCAGCCCCAGCATTTT
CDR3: CASSFSPRDTRNQPQHF

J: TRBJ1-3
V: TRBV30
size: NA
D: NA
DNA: TGTGCCTGGAGTGATAGGCAGGGGAGCTCTGGAAACACCATATATTTT
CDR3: CAWSDRQGSSGNTIYF

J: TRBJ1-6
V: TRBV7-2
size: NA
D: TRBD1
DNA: TGTGCCAGCAGCTCCGGACAGGGGGCTAATTCACCCCTCCACTTT
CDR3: CASSSGQGANSPLHF

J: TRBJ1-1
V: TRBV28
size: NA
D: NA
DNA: TGTGCCAGCAGTTCGCAGATGAACACTGAAGCTTTCTTT
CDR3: CASSSQMNTEAFF

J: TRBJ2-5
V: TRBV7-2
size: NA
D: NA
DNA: TGTGCCAGCAGCTTATCAACAGACCAAGAGACCCAGTACTTC
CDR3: CASSLSTDQETQYF

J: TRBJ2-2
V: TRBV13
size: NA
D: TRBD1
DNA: TGTGCCAGCAGCTTAGCCTCAGGGGGCTTCACCGGGGAGCTGTTTTTT
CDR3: CASSLASGGFTGELFF

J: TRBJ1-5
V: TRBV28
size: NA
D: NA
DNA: TGTGCCAGCAGTTTATCCCGAGGGTCGGGGCAGCCCCAGCATTTT
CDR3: CASSLSRGSGQPQHF

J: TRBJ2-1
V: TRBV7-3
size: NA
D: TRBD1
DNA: TGTGCCAGCAGCTTGAACTCCGGGACAGCGCCCAATGAGCAGTTCTTC
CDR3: CASSLNSGTAPNEQFF

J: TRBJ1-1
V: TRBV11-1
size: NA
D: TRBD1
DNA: TGTGCCAGCAGCTGGGAACAGGGGGCTTTCACTGAAGCTTTCTTT
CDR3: CASSWEQGAFTEAFF

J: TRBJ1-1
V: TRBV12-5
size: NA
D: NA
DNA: TGTGCTAGTGGTTTGAGGACGGAAGCTTTCTTT
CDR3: CASGLRTEAFF

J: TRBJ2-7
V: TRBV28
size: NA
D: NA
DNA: TGTGCCAGCAGTTCTCGGTCCGACCCCTACGAGCAGTACTTC
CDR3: CASSSRSDPYEQYF

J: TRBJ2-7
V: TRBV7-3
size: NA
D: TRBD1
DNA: TGTGCCAGCAGCTTAACTGGGACAGACTACGAGCAGTACTTC
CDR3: CASSLTGTDYEQYF

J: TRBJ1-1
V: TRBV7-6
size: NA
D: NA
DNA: TGTGCCAGCAGCCAAGCGGTGGCAGCTAACACTGAAGCTTTCTTT
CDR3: CASSQAVAANTEAFF